Sequencing of this T cell receptor (beta chain) was carried out in a study of technical replicates of blood from several donors. Using immunoSEQ multiplex PCR, the repertoire was profiled, and TCRdb retains in-frame clones only, with some absent. This repertoire shows tens of thousands of clones, more than 85% found once; its top ten account for roughly 3.9%. Germline V gene sequence: CDR1 SGHNT, CDR2 YYREEE (reference sequence). The germline V and J ends were trimmed by 5 bases and 0 bases, with 11 bases remaining between them. CDR3 length: 15 residues. Sequencing was carried out using PBMCs. This clonotype originated in a human donor in good health. Some clones in this sample may be carry-over from other donors' samples. The V and J genes are TRBV5-4 and TRBJ1-4; D is unresolved. Here the CDR3 reads CASRAGTATNEKLFF. DNA for the CDR3: TGTGCCAGCAGGGCTGGAACAGCAACTAATGAAAAACTGTTTTTT.